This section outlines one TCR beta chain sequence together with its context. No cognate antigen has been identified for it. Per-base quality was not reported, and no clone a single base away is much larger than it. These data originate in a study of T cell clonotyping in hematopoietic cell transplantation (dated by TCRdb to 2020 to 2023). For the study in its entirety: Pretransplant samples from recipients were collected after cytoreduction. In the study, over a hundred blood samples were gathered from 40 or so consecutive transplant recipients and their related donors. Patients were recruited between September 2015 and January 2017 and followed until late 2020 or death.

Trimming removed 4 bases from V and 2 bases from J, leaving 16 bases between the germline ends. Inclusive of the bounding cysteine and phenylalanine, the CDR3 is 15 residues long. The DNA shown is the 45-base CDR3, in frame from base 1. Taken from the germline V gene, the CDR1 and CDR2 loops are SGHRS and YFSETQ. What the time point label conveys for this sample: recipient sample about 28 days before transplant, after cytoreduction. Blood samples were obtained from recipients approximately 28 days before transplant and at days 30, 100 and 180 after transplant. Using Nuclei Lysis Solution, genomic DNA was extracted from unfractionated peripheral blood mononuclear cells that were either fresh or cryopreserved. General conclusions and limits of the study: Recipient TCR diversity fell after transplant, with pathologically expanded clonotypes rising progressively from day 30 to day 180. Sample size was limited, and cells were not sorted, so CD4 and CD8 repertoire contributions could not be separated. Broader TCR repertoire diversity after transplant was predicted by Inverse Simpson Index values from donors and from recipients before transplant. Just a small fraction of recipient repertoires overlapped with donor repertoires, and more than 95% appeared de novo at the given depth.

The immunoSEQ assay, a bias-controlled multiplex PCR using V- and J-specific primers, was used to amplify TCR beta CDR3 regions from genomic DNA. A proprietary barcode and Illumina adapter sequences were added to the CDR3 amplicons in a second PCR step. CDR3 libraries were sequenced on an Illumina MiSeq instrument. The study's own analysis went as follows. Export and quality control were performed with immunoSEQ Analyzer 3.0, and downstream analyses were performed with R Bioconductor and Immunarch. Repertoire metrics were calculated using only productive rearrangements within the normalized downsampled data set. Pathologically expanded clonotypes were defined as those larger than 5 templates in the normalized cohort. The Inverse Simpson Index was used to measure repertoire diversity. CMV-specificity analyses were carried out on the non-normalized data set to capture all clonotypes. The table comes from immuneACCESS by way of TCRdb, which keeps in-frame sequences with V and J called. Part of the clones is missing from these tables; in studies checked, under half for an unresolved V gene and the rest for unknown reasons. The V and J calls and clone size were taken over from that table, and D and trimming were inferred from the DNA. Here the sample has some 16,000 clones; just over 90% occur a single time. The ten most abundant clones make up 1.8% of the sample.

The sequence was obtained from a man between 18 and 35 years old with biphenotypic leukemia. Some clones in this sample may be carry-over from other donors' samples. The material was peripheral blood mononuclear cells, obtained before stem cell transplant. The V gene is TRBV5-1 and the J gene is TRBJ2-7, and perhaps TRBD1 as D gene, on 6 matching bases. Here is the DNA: TGCGCCAGCAGCCAGCAGACAGGTTTGGCCTACGAGCAGTACTTC. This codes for CASSQQTGLAYEQYF. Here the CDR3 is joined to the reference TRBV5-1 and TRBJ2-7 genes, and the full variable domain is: KAGVTQTPRYLIKTRGQQVTLSCSPISGHRSVSWYQQTPGQGLQFLFEYFSETQRNKGNFPGRFSGRQFSNSRSEMNVSTLELGDSALYLCASSQQTGLAYEQYFGPGTRLTVT.